The T cell receptor beta chain described here comes from a study of cytomegalovirus exposure and HLA in healthy donors. Deletions cut 0 bases from V and 1 base from J, with 8 bases between. Germline V gene data show CDR1 as SGHVS and CDR2 as FNYEAQ. The CDR3 is 15 amino acids. A multiplex PCR was run with 60 Vbeta primers and 13 Jbeta primers. Clones were sequenced by immunoSEQ multiplex PCR, and TCRdb holds only the in-frame ones, with some missing. The table has 150,000 to 200,000 clones, over 65% seen once; the top ten hold 4.7%. This receptor was taken from a man younger than 30 in good health and CMV-seropositive. The sequenced sample consisted of PBMCs. The V and J genes are TRBV7-6 and TRBJ2-3; tentatively, D is TRBD2 (6 bases). In nucleotides, the CDR3 is TGTGCCAGCAGCTTAGCTAGCGGAGGCACAGATACGCAGTATTTT. This sequence encodes CASSLASGGTDTQYF.